The 18 T cell receptor beta chains listed next were all sequenced from one sample in a study of cytomegalovirus exposure and HLA in healthy donors. The PCR ran on 60 Vbeta and 13 Jbeta primers. Generated by immunoSEQ multiplex PCR, the TCRdb table keeps only in-frame clones and is missing some. The repertoire holds 150,000 to 200,000 clones, 77% seen once, with approximately 1.3% in the top ten. The sample comprised PBMCs. These receptors came from a woman in her 30s in good health and CMV-seropositive.

The rearrangement uses TRBV27 and TRBJ2-7, with D possibly being TRBD1 (6 bases). This CDR3 spans 16 amino acids. Germline CDR1 MNHEY, CDR2 SMNVEV (reference sequence). Trimming removed 5 bases from V and 2 bases from J, with 19 bases in between. CDR3 nucleotide sequence: TGTGCCAGCAGTCGCGCGGTCCAGGGGATTCCCTACGAGCAGTACTTC. Amino acids: CASSRAVQGIPYEQYF.

V gene TRBV28 combines with J gene TRBJ1-5; 7 bases align to TRBD1. V dropped 11 bases and J dropped 4; count of bases not matched to a gene: 8. The CDR3 loop spans 13 amino acids. Germline values: CDR1 MDHEN, CDR2 SYDVKM. CDR3 in DNA: TGTGCCGGGGGACAGAACTATAATCAGCCCCAGCATTTT. Its translation: CAGGQNYNQPQHF. The whole variable domain, filled in from reference TRBV28 and TRBJ1-5, reads DVKVTQSSRYLVKRTGEKVFLECVQDMDHENMFWYRQDPGLGLRLIYFSYDVKMKEKGDIPEGYSVSREKKERFSLILESASTNQTSMYLCAGGQNYNQPQHFGDGTRLSIL.

The chain uses TRBV6-5 and TRBJ2-1; D is ambiguous. V lost 1 base and J lost 5, with 9 bases in between. Looked up from germline, CDR1 is MNHEY and CDR2 is SVGAGI. The CDR3 is 14 amino acids. This chain's CDR3 is CASSYFGGDNEQFF. The CDR3 region has the DNA TGTGCCAGCAGTTACTTTGGCGGAGACAATGAGCAGTTCTTC.

V and J are TRBV7-2 and TRBJ2-7; TRBD2 might be the D (7 bases). V lost 5 bases, J lost 1 base, and 21 bases lay in between. The CDR3 has 17 residues. Looked up from germline, CDR1 is SGHTA and CDR2 is FQGNSA. CDR3 coding DNA: TGTGCCAGCAGCCCTTCTAGGGGGGGCCCAGGGTCCTACGAGCAGTACTTC. It translates to CASSPSRGGPGSYEQYF.

The chain's CDR3 is CASIRGGVALPRGDTGELFF. The CDR3 DNA sequence: TGTGCCAGTATCCGAGGGGGTGTGGCATTACCTAGAGGGGACACCGGGGAGCTGTTTTTT. The V and J genes are TRBV19 and TRBJ2-2, with D maybe TRBD1 (6 bases). The CDR3 totals 20 residues. Looked up from germline, CDR1 is LNHDA and CDR2 is SQIVND (reference sequence). With 7 bases removed from V and 3 bases from J, the gap between germline ends came to 30 bases.

In the case of this clone: This could be a read error, since a much larger clone is one nucleotide away. The J gene is TRBJ1-1, the V gene TRBV5-1, with D possibly TRBD1 on 5 matching bases. CDR1 is SGHRS and CDR2 is YFSETQ in the germline V gene. The CDR3 spans 16 residues. CDR3 in amino acids: CACSLEGQGTNTEAFF. CDR3 sequence (DNA): TGCGCCTGCAGCTTGGAAGGGCAGGGCACGAACACTGAAGCTTTCTTT.

The chain carries TRBV25-1 and TRBJ1-2, with D possibly being TRBD1 (5 bases). In germline, CDR1 is MGHDK, CDR2 SYGVNS. The CDR3 length is 13 residues. V lost 4 bases and J lost 1, with 7 bases in between. CDR3 coding DNA: TGTGCCAGCAGTGTGGGGCATAACTATGGCTACACCTTC. It translates to CASSVGHNYGYTF.

The chain is built from TRBV7-9 and TRBJ2-7; 8 positions agree with TRBD2. Losses at the gene ends were 5 bases for V and 2 bases for J; bases not matched to a gene: 5. The CDR3 totals 14 residues. Germline V gives CDR1 SEHNR, CDR2 FQNEAQ (reference sequence). CDR3 sequence: CASSRAGETYEQYF. CDR3 bases: TGTGCCAGCAGCCGAGCGGGGGAGACCTACGAGCAGTACTTC.

V is TRBV7-9 and J is TRBJ1-5; TRBD1 aligns across 8 bases. J was trimmed by 2 bases and V by 4 bases; bases with no gene match: 4. The CDR3 loop spans 15 amino acids. Germline values: CDR1 SEHNR, CDR2 FQNEAQ (reference sequence). The CDR3 nucleotides are TGTGCCAGCAGCTCGGACAGGGAGCGCAATCAGCCCCAGCATTTT. This encodes CASSSDRERNQPQHF.

The chain combines TRBV14 with TRBJ1-1; the D gene is possibly TRBD1 (6 bases). The CDR3 covers 15 residues. V lost 4 bases and J lost 0, with 12 bases in between. Germline V lookup: CDR1 SGHDN, CDR2 FVKESK. The CDR3 nucleotides are TGTGCCAGCAGCCTGCTCGGACAGATGAACACTGAAGCTTTCTTT. This translates into CASSLLGQMNTEAFF.

The V call is TRBV14, the J call TRBJ2-7; 9 bases map to TRBD1. Looked up from germline, CDR1 is SGHDN and CDR2 is FVKESK. Trimming at V came to 6 bases and at J to 6 bases, leaving 15 bases not matched to a gene. The CDR3 runs 16 residues. The CDR3 DNA reads as TGTGCCAGCAGTCTATTTGGGTCGGGACAGGGCGGCGAGCAGTACTTC. The encoded protein is CASSLFGSGQGGEQYF.

The CDR3 nucleotides read TGTGCCAGCAGCTTAGCGTCGGGGTTTCAAGAGACCCAGTACTTC. Its protein product is CASSLASGFQETQYF. The rearrangement uses TRBV7-2 and TRBJ2-5, with a tentative D call TRBD2 (5 bases). The CDR3 loop spans 15 amino acids. The germline V gene encodes CDR1 SGHTA and CDR2 FQGNSA. V was cut by 0 bases and J by 2 bases, with 10 bases left in between.

The V gene is TRBV6-1, the J gene TRBJ2-1; 7 bases match TRBD2. Trimming removed 10 bases from V and 0 bases from J; junction bases left unmatched: 6. The length of the CDR3 is 14 residues. Germline V gene sequence: CDR1 MNHNS, CDR2 SASEGT. CDR3 coding DNA: TGTGCCACACTTAGCGGGCCCTCCTACAATGAGCAGTTCTTC. It encodes CATLSGPSYNEQFF.

Of note for this clone: Other DNA sequences of this sample code for an identical CDR3. The rearrangement joins TRBV6-1 to TRBJ2-3, with a possible D match to TRBD1 (6 bases). Trimming took off 6 bases at V and 6 bases at J, with 13 bases between the two ends. This CDR3 has 13 residues. CDR1 MNHNS and CDR2 SASEGT come from the germline V gene. The CDR3 loop is CASSVTGKDTQYF. The CDR3 DNA reads TGTGCCAGCAGCGTTACAGGGAAGGATACGCAGTATTTT.

This clone was seen a few times. This chain uses TRBV7-2 with TRBJ2-5; D might be TRBD1 (7 bases). Near its end, the DNA agrees better with TRBJ2-7, so the J call may be wrong. Germline CDR1 is SGHTA and CDR2 is FQGNSA. This CDR3 is 14 amino acids long. The CDR3: CASSVDRTNYEQYF. CDR3 DNA: TGTGCCAGCAGCGTGGACAGGACTAACTACGAGCAGTACTTC.

This clone was seen a handful of times. The V and J genes are TRBV2 and TRBJ2-6; perhaps TRBD2 as D (6 bases). Per germline, CDR1 SNHLY and CDR2 FYNNEI. The CDR3 length is 18 residues. V was shortened by 1 base and J by 6 bases, with 19 bases between the two germline ends. CDR3: CASSEGGYPLAKANVLTF. CDR3 nucleotides: TGTGCCAGCAGTGAAGGGGGTTACCCCCTAGCGAAGGCCAACGTCCTGACTTTC.

This clone was observed a single time. The V gene is TRBV2, the J gene TRBJ2-2; D perhaps matches TRBD1 (5 bases). Trimming cost V 6 bases and J 1 base, with 12 bases left between them. This CDR3 is built from 15 residues. Germline V gene sequence: CDR1 SNHLY, CDR2 FYNNEI. CDR3 protein: CASRHRSLNTGELFF. CDR3 sequence (DNA): TGTGCCAGCAGGCACAGGTCCCTGAACACCGGGGAGCTGTTTTTT.

CDR3 sequence reads: CASSLVRGAGTEAFF. The CDR3, as DNA: TGTGCCAGCAGCTTGGTCCGGGGGGCAGGCACTGAAGCTTTCTTT. The J gene is TRBJ1-1, the V gene TRBV5-4; D possibly corresponds to TRBD1 (6 bases). This CDR3 has 15 amino acids. V was pared by 0 bases and J by 4 bases, with 13 bases between. Germline CDR1 is SGHNT and CDR2 is YYREEE (reference sequence).